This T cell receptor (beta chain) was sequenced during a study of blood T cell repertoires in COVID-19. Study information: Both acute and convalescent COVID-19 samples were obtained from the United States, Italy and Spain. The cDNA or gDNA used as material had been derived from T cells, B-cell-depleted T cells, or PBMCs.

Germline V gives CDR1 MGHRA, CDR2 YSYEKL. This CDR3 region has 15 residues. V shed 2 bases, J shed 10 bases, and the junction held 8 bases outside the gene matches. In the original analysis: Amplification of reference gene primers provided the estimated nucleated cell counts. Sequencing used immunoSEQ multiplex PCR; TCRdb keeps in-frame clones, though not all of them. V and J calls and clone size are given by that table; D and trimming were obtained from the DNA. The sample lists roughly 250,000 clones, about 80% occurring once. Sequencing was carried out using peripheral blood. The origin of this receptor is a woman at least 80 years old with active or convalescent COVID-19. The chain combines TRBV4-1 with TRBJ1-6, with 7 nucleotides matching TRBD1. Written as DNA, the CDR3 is TGCGCCAGCAGCCAATTCCGGGACAGTTCCTCACCCCTCCACTTT. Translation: CASSQFRDSSSPLHF.